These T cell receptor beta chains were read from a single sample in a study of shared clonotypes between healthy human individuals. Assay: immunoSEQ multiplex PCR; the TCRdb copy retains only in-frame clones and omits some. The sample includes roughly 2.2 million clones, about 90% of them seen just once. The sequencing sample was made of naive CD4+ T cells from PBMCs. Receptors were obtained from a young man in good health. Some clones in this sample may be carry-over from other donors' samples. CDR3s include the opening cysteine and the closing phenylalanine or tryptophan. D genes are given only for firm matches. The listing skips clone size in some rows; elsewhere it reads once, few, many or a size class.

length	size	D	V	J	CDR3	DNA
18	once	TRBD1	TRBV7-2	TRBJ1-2	CASSLSGTGGGFLYGYTF	TGTGCCAGCAGCTTAAGTGGGACAGGGGGCGGTTTCCTCTATGGCTACACCTTC
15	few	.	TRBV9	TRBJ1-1	CASSVLGHQGTEAFF	TGTGCCAGCAGCGTCCTAGGACACCAGGGCACTGAAGCTTTCTTT
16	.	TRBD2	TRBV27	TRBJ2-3	CASSSPAAGERDTQYF	TGTGCCAGCAGTTCCCCGGCCGCGGGAGAGAGGGATACGCAGTATTTT
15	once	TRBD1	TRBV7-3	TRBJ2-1	CASSPDRVMYNEQFF	TGTGCCAGCAGCCCTGACAGGGTGATGTACAATGAGCAGTTCTTC
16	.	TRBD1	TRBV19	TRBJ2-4	CASSLLPGQGANIQYF	TGTGCCAGTAGTCTGCTCCCGGGACAGGGGGCAAACATTCAGTACTTC
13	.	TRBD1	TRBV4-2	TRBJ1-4	CASSQDRDEKLFF	TGTGCCAGCAGCCAGGACAGGGATGAAAAACTGTTTTTT
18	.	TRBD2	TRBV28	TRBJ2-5	CASSLGGTSARSAETQYF	TGTGCCAGCAGTTTAGGGGGGACTAGCGCCCGCTCAGCGGAGACCCAGTACTTC
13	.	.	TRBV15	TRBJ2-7	CATSRERGREQYF	TGTGCCACCAGCAGAGAGCGCGGAAGGGAGCAGTACTTC
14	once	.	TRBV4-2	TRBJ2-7	CASSPTNGIYEQYF	TGTGCCAGCAGCCCGACCAATGGTATTTACGAGCAGTACTTC
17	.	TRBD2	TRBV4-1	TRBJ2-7	CASSQAPTGTSGYEQYF	TGCGCCAGCAGCCAAGCCCCGACCGGGACTAGCGGGTATGAGCAGTACTTC
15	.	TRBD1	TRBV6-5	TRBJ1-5	CASGSGQADGQPQHF	TGTGCCAGCGGTTCGGGACAGGCCGATGGACAGCCCCAGCATTTT
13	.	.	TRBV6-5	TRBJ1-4	CASSPVGAGKLFF	TGTGCCAGCAGTCCGGTGGGGGCAGGAAAACTGTTTTTT
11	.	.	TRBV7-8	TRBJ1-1	CASSLGVEAFF	TGTGCCAGCAGCTTAGGGGTTGAAGCTTTCTTT
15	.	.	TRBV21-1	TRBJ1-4	CASSNWSPPNEKLFF	TGTGCCAGCAGCAACTGGTCCCCACCTAATGAAAAACTGTTTTTT
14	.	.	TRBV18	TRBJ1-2	CASSPTGGNYGYTF	TGTGCCAGCTCACCAACAGGAGGAAACTATGGCTACACCTTC
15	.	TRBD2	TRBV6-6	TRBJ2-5	CASSILAGGEETQYF	TGTGCCAGCAGTATCCTAGCGGGAGGGGAAGAGACCCAGTACTTC
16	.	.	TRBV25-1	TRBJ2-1	CASSEFAAGRPNEQFF	TGTGCCAGCAGTGAATTCGCCGCAGGGAGGCCCAATGAGCAGTTCTTC
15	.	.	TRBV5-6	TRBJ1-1	CASAPGRRMNTEAFF	TGTGCCAGCGCCCCGGGGAGGAGGATGAACACTGAAGCTTTCTTT
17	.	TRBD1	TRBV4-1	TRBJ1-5	CASSQALTGGQDQPQHF	TGCGCCAGCAGCCAAGCGCTTACAGGGGGACAGGATCAGCCCCAGCATTTT
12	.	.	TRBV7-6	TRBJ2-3	CASSQATDTQYF	TGTGCCAGCAGCCAAGCCACAGATACGCAGTATTTT
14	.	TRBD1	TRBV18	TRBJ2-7	CASSRTGSSYEQYF	TGTGCCAGCTCACGGACAGGGAGCTCCTACGAGCAGTACTTC
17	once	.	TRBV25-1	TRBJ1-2	CASSVADRDPRHYGYTF	TGTGCCAGCAGTGTCGCGGACCGAGACCCAAGACACTATGGCTACACCTTC
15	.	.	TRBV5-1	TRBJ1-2	CASSYAGGHNYGYTF	TGCGCCAGCAGCTACGCGGGGGGGCATAACTATGGCTACACCTTC
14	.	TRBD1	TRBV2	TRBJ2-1	CAGGGQGALNEQFF	TGTGCCGGAGGGGGACAGGGTGCTCTGAATGAGCAGTTCTTC
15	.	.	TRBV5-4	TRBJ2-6	CASSSSNSGANVLTF	TGTGCCAGCAGCTCTTCCAACTCTGGGGCCAACGTCCTGACTTTC
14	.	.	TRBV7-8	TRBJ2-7	CASSFRQAAYEQYF	TGTGCCAGCAGCTTCAGACAGGCGGCCTACGAGCAGTACTTC